Only a few counts were recorded for the clone carrying this T cell receptor beta chain. Data came from immunoSEQ multiplex PCR; TCRdb stores just in-frame clones and leaves some out. The table shows fewer than 25,000 clones, with about 70% occurring only once. These data originate in a study of regulatory dendritic cells for organ transplantation. Sequenced sample: memory CD4+ T cells from blood. Subset here: CD45RO+ memory T cells. The source of this sequence is a human donor in good health.

CDR3 DNA: TGTGCCAGCCTGGACAGAAGAAGTGAAGCTTTCTTT. It yields the protein CASLDRRSEAFF. This sequence joins TRBV25-1 and TRBJ1-1, with D possibly TRBD1 on 6 matching bases. The CDR3 has 12 amino acids. Germline V lookup: CDR1 MGHDK, CDR2 SYGVNS. The germline V and J ends were trimmed by 8 bases and 7 bases, with 14 bases remaining between them. The variable domain in full, completed from reference TRBV25-1 and TRBJ1-1, reads EADIYQTPRYLVIGTGKKITLECSQTMGHDKMYWYQQDPGMELHLIHYSYGVNSTEKGDLSSESTVSRIRTEHFPLTLESARPSHTSQYLCASLDRRSEAFFGQGTRLTVV.